This entry concerns a single T cell receptor (beta chain). The ends were cut back, 6 bases at V and 2 bases at J, with 16 bases in the middle. CDR3 size: 16 residues. Preparing the TCRbeta library involved the use of unique molecular identifiers. Via MiXCR, TCRdb re-called the PCR reads, giving one row per CDR3 protein. This table holds 400,000 to 500,000 distinct CDR3 sequences, about 11% found once. This sample was included in a study of T-cell reconstitution after alpha-beta-depleted transplantation in children. The source is a human donor who donated a stem cell graft to a child with acute myeloid leukemia. This material consisted of PBMCs from the stem cell graft donor, taken from the stem cell graft. This sequence joins TRBV12-3 or TRBV12-4 and TRBJ2-2; D is ambiguous. The CDR3 nucleotides are TGTGCCAGCAGCCACTCATCGAGGAGTAACACCGGGGAGCTGTTTTTT. Protein: CASSHSSRSNTGELFF.